One and the same sample provided the 12 T cell receptor beta chains below, sequenced in a study of OX40 agonist ivuxolimab in advanced cancers. The protocol used for the library was the immunoSEQ multiplex PCR assay. In TCRdb, the immuneACCESS table is reduced to in-frame sequences with V and J assigned. These tables do not hold every clone; where another copy was compared, an unresolved V gene accounts for under half, and the others remain unexplained. Here the sample has 85,000 to 95,000 clones; 75% to 95% occur a single time. Clones ranked in the top ten supply 2.6% of the sample. The input for sequencing was CD4+ or CD8+ T cells sorted from blood, taken in a trial of the OX40 agonist ivuxolimab. The source is an adult with an advanced solid tumor such as melanoma, head and neck, liver or kidney cancer.

The chain has TRBV7-9 and TRBJ1-2; D unresolved. The CDR3 is 13 amino acids. Trimming took off 5 bases at V and 4 bases at J, with 11 bases between the two ends. Germline assignment: CDR1 SEHNR and CDR2 FQNEAQ (reference sequence). CDR3 sequence: CASSPDGPYGYTF. CDR3 DNA: TGTGCCAGCAGCCCAGACGGGCCCTATGGCTACACCTTC.

The chain is built from TRBV5-1 and TRBJ1-1; D is undetermined. Germline lookup yields CDR1 SGHRS and CDR2 YFSETQ. V shed 0 bases and J shed 2 bases, with 8 bases lying between them. The CDR3 is made up of 14 amino acids. The CDR3: CASSLVEYNTEAFF. The CDR3 region has the DNA TGCGCCAGCAGCTTGGTAGAGTACAACACTGAAGCTTTCTTT.

The chain is built from TRBV4-2 and TRBJ2-6; TRBD1 aligns across 11 bases. Germline loops: CDR1 LGHNA, CDR2 YNFKEQ. V was clipped by 0 bases and J by 1 base; unmatched bases: 8. The CDR3 covers 20 residues. The CDR3 coding sequence is TGTGCCAGCAGCCAAGATGGACAGGGGGCCCAGCCGTCTGGGGCCAACGTCCTGACTTTC. It codes for CASSQDGQGAQPSGANVLTF.

The V and J genes are TRBV7-9 and TRBJ1-1, with TRBD1 as a possible D gene (5 bases). V was cut by 5 bases and J by 0 bases, with 13 bases left in between. CDR3 length equals 15 residues. Per germline, CDR1 SEHNR and CDR2 FQNEAQ (reference sequence). The CDR3 bases are TGTGCCAGCAGCCTTAGTGGGGGAATGAACACTGAAGCTTTCTTT. Translating it yields CASSLSGGMNTEAFF.

The rearrangement links TRBV15 to TRBJ2-7; a weak D match, TRBD1 (5 bases). Trimming left V 0 bases short and J 0 bases short, with 9 bases between. This CDR3 is built from 15 residues. Germline CDR1 and CDR2: LNHNV and YYDKDF (reference sequence). CDR3 DNA: TGTGCCACCAGCAGAGAAGGGGCCAGCTCCTACGAGCAGTACTTC. Residues: CATSREGASSYEQYF.

This chain links TRBV9 with TRBJ2-2; D is possibly TRBD1 or TRBD2 (5 bases each). CDR3 size: 16 residues. CDR1 is SGDLS and CDR2 is YYNGEE in the germline V gene. Trimming cost V 6 bases and J 0 bases, with 15 bases left between them. The CDR3 DNA reads TGTGCCAGCACCCTCTCCGGGACCCCGAACACCGGGGAGCTGTTTTTT. This encodes CASTLSGTPNTGELFF. The whole variable domain, remainder taken from reference TRBV9 and TRBJ2-2, is DSGVTQTPKHLITATGQRVTLRCSPRSGDLSVYWYQQSLDQGLQFLIQYYNGEERAKGNILERFSAQQFPDLHSELNLSSLELGDSALYFCASTLSGTPNTGELFFGEGSRLTVL.

The genes are TRBV6-5 and TRBJ1-1, with D tentatively TRBD1 (6 bases). The CDR3 loop spans 13 amino acids. In germline, CDR1 is MNHEY, CDR2 SVGAGI. V lost 8 bases and J 1 base, leaving 11 bases between the germline ends. The CDR3 sequence: CASGGGGNTEAFF. CDR3 sequence (DNA): TGTGCCAGCGGAGGGGGTGGGAACACTGAAGCTTTCTTT.

The V and J genes are TRBV9 and TRBJ1-1; D ambiguous. Germline V gene sequence: CDR1 SGDLS, CDR2 YYNGEE. The V end was cut by 3 bases, the J end by 8 bases, with 14 bases between. CDR3 length equals 13 residues. The CDR3 nucleotides are TGTGCCAGCAGCGGACTGGACGGCCGCGAAGCTTTCTTT. Protein sequence: CASSGLDGREAFF.

The chain combines TRBV2 with TRBJ2-7; D ambiguous. The CDR3 spans 10 residues. With 4 bases removed from V and 6 bases from J, the gap between germline ends came to 4 bases. Germline V CDR1 and CDR2: SNHLY, FYNNEI. CDR3 region: CASSVGEQYF. The CDR3 coding sequence is TGTGCCAGCAGTGTGGGCGAGCAGTACTTC. The whole variable domain, remainder taken from reference TRBV2 and TRBJ2-7, is EPEVTQTPSHQVTQMGQEVILRCVPISNHLYFYWYRQILGQKVEFLVSFYNNEISEKSEIFDDQFSVERPDGSNFTLKIRSTKLEDSAMYFCASSVGEQYFGPGTRLTVT.

This rearrangement joins TRBV5-6 to TRBJ2-1; 13 bases fit TRBD2. Germline loops: CDR1 SGHDT, CDR2 YYEEEE. The CDR3 totals 16 residues. Losses at the gene ends were 2 bases for V and 7 bases for J; bases not matched to a gene: 6. The CDR3 region has the DNA TGTGCCAGCAGCTTACCGGGACTAGCGGGAAGGAATGAGCAGTTCTTC. Protein sequence: CASSLPGLAGRNEQFF. The full variable domain, completed using reference TRBV5-6 and TRBJ2-1, is DAGVTQSPTHLIKTRGQQVTLRCSPKSGHDTVSWYQQALGQGPQFIFQYYEEEERQRGNFPDRFSGHQFPNYSSELNVNALLLGDSALYLCASSLPGLAGRNEQFFGPGTRLTVL.

The rearrangement links TRBV19 to TRBJ2-1; no definite D call. Germline V lookup: CDR1 LNHDA, CDR2 SQIVND (reference sequence). The CDR3 loop spans 14 amino acids. V lost 1 base, J lost 6 bases, and 10 bases lay in between. The CDR3 protein is CASSIGLPSNEQFF. In DNA, the CDR3 is TGTGCCAGTAGTATAGGACTGCCAAGCAATGAGCAGTTCTTC.

The rearrangement uses TRBV10-3 and TRBJ1-2, with D perhaps matching TRBD1 (6 bases). V was cut by 2 bases and J by 0 bases, with 13 bases left in between. CDR3 length: 16 amino acids. Germline CDR1 ENHRY, CDR2 SYGVKD. CDR3 bases: TGTGCCATCAGTGAGAACCACAGGGTACCTAACTATGGCTACACCTTC. It encodes CAISENHRVPNYGYTF.